This T cell receptor (beta chain) is from a study of T cells in Graves' hyperthyroidism and ophthalmopathy. Study in general: At the time of initial diagnosis and before any treatment, peripheral blood was collected. General study results and limits: Blood shared most expanded thyroid clonotypes above 0.001.

Stable hyperthyroidism: no ophthalmopathy progression over 18 months of follow-up. Germline CDR1 SEHNR, CDR2 FQNEAQ (reference sequence). The CDR3 extends over 14 amino acids. Trimming shortened V by 5 bases and J by 6 bases, and 16 bases separated the two germline ends. This clonotype was picked up many times. Its antigen is undetermined. There were TCR beta CDR3 regions amplified from RNA transcripts. An initial round of RT-PCR targeting the TCR CDR3 relied on the HTBI primer set. One entry per CDR3 protein, called by TCRdb with MiXCR from the multiplex PCR reads. The sample yields around 800,000 distinct CDR3 sequences, 35% to 40% seen once.

The clonotype originates from a man between 18 and 35 years old with Graves' hyperthyroidism. The sequenced sample consisted of blood. This chain joins TRBV7-9 and TRBJ2-5; TRBD1 might be the D (6 bases). The CDR3 DNA reads as TGTGCCAGCAGCGACCACAGGGTGGCGAAGACCCAGTACTTC. Its translation: CASSDHRVAKTQYF.